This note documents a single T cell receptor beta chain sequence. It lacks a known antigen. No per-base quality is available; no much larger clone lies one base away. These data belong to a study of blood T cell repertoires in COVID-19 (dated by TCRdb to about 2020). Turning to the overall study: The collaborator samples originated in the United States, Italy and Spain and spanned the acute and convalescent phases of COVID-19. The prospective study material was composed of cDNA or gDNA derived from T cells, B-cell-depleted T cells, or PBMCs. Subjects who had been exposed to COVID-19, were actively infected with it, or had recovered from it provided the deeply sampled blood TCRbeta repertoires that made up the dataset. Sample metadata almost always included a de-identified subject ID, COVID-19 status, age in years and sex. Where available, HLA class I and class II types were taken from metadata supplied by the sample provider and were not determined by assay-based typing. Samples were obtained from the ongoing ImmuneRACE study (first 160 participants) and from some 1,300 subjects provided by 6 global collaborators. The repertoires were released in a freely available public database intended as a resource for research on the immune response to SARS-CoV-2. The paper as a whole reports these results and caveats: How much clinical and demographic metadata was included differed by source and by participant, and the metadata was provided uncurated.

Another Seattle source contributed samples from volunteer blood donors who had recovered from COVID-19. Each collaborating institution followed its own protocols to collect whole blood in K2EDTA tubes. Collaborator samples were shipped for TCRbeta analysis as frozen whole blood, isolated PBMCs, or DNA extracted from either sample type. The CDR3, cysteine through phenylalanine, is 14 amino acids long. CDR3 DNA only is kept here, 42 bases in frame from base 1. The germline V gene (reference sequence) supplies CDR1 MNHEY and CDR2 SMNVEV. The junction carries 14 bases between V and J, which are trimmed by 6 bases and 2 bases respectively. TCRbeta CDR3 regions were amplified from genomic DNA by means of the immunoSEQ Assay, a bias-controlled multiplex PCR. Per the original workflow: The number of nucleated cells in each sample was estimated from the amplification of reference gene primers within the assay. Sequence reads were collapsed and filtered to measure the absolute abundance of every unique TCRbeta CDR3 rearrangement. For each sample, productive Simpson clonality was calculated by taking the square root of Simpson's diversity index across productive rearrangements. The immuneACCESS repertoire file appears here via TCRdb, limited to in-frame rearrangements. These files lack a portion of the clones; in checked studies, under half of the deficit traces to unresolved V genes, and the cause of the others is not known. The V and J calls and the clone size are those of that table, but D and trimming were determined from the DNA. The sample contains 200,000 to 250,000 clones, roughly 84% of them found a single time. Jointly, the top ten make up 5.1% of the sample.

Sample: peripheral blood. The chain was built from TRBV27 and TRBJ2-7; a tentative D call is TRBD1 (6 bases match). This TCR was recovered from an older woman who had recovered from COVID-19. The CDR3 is CASRPSTGTYEQYF. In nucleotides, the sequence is TGTGCCAGCAGGCCTTCGACAGGAACCTACGAGCAGTACTTC.